This is a list of T cell receptor beta chains from one sample in a study of T cell repertoires in cytomegalovirus infection. These TCRs' antigens remain unknown. TCRdb fed the reads into MiXCR, producing one record per CDR3 protein. The profile shows hundreds of thousands of distinct CDR3 sequences, roughly a third of them singletons. The specimen was cultured PBMCs, collected from culture after CMV antigen stimulation. The source is a human donor in good health (CMV status not recorded). Some clones in this sample may be carry-over from other donors' samples. Both conserved end residues are part of each CDR3. The D gene is left open where the match is weak. Clone size, where shown, is once, few, many, or a class for clones that have expanded.

v_gene	d_gene	abundance	len	j_gene	CDR3nt	CDR3aa
TRBV7-3	NA	NA	14	TRBJ2-2	TGTGCCAGCAGCTTTGGCCCTTCCATCGGGGAGCTGTTTTTT	CASSFGPSIGELFF
TRBV6-8	NA	few	16	TRBJ2-7	TGTGCCAGCAGTTACGGGGGAGGGGGAGCGACCTACGAGCAGTACTTC	CASSYGGGGATYEQYF
TRBV18	NA	few	16	TRBJ2-1	TGTGCCAGCTCACCACCGGTGGCAGGACTCTACAATGAGCAGTTCTTC	CASSPPVAGLYNEQFF
TRBV19	NA	few	15	TRBJ2-7	TGTGCCAGTAGTATTTTAGCGGACAGCTCCTACGAGCAGTACTTC	CASSILADSSYEQYF
TRBV20-1	NA	NA	16	TRBJ2-7	TGCAGTGCTAGAGACCCCCTTGGGGTTAGGACCTACGAGCAGTACTTC	CSARDPLGVRTYEQYF
TRBV20-1	NA	few	15	TRBJ1-6	TGCAGTGCGCTATGGGAGGGGAACTTAAGATCACCCCTCCACTTT	CSALWEGNLRSPLHF
TRBV7-6	NA	few	13	TRBJ2-1	TGTGCCAGCAGCGTCAAACCGGGGAATGAGCAGTTCTTC	CASSVKPGNEQFF
TRBV20-1	TRBD2	many	16	TRBJ2-3	TGCAGTGCTAGAGCTTTACTAGCGGGAGAAACAGATACGCAGTATTTT	CSARALLAGETDTQYF
TRBV10-3	NA	NA	12	TRBJ2-1	TGTGCCACCGGGGGACTGAACAATGAGCAGTTCTTC	CATGGLNNEQFF
TRBV12-3/TRBV12-4	TRBD2	many	16	TRBJ2-3	TGTGCCAGCAGTCCGAGACTGCTAGCGGGAACAGATACGCAGTATTTT	CASSPRLLAGTDTQYF
TRBV6-1	NA	many	12	TRBJ1-1	TGTGCCAGCAGTGAACGACCAACTGAAGCTTTCTTT	CASSERPTEAFF
TRBV28	NA	NA	14	TRBJ1-2	TGTGCCAGCGGCCGAGAGGCCAGGGGCTATGGCTACACCTTC	CASGREARGYGYTF
TRBV6-2/TRBV6-3	NA	NA	12	TRBJ2-3	TGTGCCAGCAAGAGCGTCACAGATACGCAGTATTTT	CASKSVTDTQYF
TRBV20-1	NA	few	15	TRBJ2-1	TGCAGTGCTCACGGGATTCTTGGTGGGTACAATGAGCAGTTCTTC	CSAHGILGGYNEQFF
TRBV12-3/TRBV12-4	NA	NA	14	TRBJ1-5	TGTGCCAGCGCCCCCGGGGCGATAAATCAGCCCCAGCATTTT	CASAPGAINQPQHF
TRBV19	NA	NA	16	TRBJ2-2	TGTGCCAGTAGTATCTGGGGGAGTCGCAGTACCGGGGAGCTGTTTTTT	CASSIWGSRSTGELFF
TRBV7-8	TRBD2	many	17	TRBJ2-1	TGTGCCAGCAGCGCCAGACTAGCGCGCCCTGCCTACAATGAGCAGTTCTTC	CASSARLARPAYNEQFF
TRBV7-2	NA	few	14	TRBJ2-3	TGTGCCAGCAGACGGGGACCGACCACAGATACGCAGTATTTT	CASRRGPTTDTQYF
TRBV12-3/TRBV12-4	NA	few	12	TRBJ1-1	TGTGCCAGCAGTTGGGAAATAGGGCTTGCTTTCTTT	CASSWEIGLAFF
TRBV6-1	NA	many	13	TRBJ2-5	TGTGCCAGCAAAACGGCTAGCCAAGAGACCCAGTACTTC	CASKTASQETQYF
TRBV7-2	NA	few	15	TRBJ2-1	TGTGCCAGCAGGGGGGGGCGCCTAGAGAAGGATGAGCAGTTCTTC	CASRGGRLEKDEQFF
TRBV4-1	NA	NA	15	TRBJ1-6	TGCGCCAGCAGCCAAGATACAGGGATAGAGACACCCCTCCACTTT	CASSQDTGIETPLHF
TRBV4-1	TRBD1	NA	16	TRBJ2-5	TGCGCCAGCAGCCAAGTTGGACAGGGGCCTCGGGAGACCCAGTACTTC	CASSQVGQGPRETQYF
TRBV19	TRBD1	many	18	TRBJ1-4	TGTGCCAGTAGTACGTCTGCGGGACAGGGGGCATTTAATGAAAAACTGTTTTTT	CASSTSAGQGAFNEKLFF
TRBV12-3/TRBV12-4	NA	NA	14	TRBJ2-4	TGTGCCAGCAGTTTCGGCGGAGCCAAAAACATTCAGTACTTC	CASSFGGAKNIQYF
TRBV4-1	TRBD1	NA	16	TRBJ1-1	TGCGCCAGCAGCCATGGGCACAGGGGTGCTGTCACTGAAGCTTTCTTT	CASSHGHRGAVTEAFF
TRBV11-1	NA	few	17	TRBJ2-1	TGTGCCAGCAGCTTAGGGGTGGGGCGCTTCGGGGCCAATGAGCAGTTCTTC	CASSLGVGRFGANEQFF
TRBV7-9	TRBD2	many	20	TRBJ2-1	TGTGCCAGCAGACCCTCCGGGACTAGCGGGAGGCAGGGCTCCTACAATGAGCAGTTCTTC	CASRPSGTSGRQGSYNEQFF
TRBV6-2/TRBV6-3	TRBD1	NA	17	TRBJ1-5	TGTGCCAGCAGTTACGCACAGGGGGGGGAGCGCAATCAGCCCCAGCATTTT	CASSYAQGGERNQPQHF
TRBV12-5	TRBD1	few	14	TRBJ2-1	TGTGCCGGTGCCCGGGACAGCCCAAGGGATGAGCAGTTCTTC	CAGARDSPRDEQFF
TRBV19	NA	NA	15	TRBJ1-2	TGTGCCAGTAGCACTTCACGGGCGGGGAGTAGAGGCTACACCTTC	CASSTSRAGSRGYTF
TRBV20-1	NA	once	15	TRBJ2-1	TGCAGTGCTAGGCCCCGCGGGGGCGGGAGCCCCCGACAGTTCTTC	CSARPRGGGSPRQFF
TRBV12-3/TRBV12-4	NA	NA	13	TRBJ1-1	TGTGCCAGCAGTAAACTGTCCAGCACTGAAGCTTTCTTT	CASSKLSSTEAFF
TRBV5-6	NA	few	13	TRBJ1-1	TGTGCCAGCAGCTTGGAGACCGACTTAGGTGCTTTCTTT	CASSLETDLGAFF
TRBV15	NA	few	15	TRBJ1-2	TGTGCCACCAGCGTCGGGGGTGGATCTAACTATGGCTACACCTTC	CATSVGGGSNYGYTF
TRBV20-1	NA	NA	14	TRBJ2-7	TGCAGTGCCGCCATGGTCCTAGGGCCCTACGAGCAGTACTTC	CSAAMVLGPYEQYF
TRBV6-5	NA	NA	17	TRBJ2-4	TGTGCCAGCAGTTACTCGAGAGCGGGTTTCGGCAAAAACATTCAGTACTTC	CASSYSRAGFGKNIQYF